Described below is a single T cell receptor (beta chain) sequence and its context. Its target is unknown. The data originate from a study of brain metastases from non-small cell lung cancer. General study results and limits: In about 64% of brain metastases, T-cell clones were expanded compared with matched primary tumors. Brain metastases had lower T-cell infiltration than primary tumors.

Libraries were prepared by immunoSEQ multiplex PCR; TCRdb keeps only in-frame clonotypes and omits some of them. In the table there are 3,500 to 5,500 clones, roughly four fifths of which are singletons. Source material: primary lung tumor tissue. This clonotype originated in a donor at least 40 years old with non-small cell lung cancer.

The CDR3 loop is CASSQDLQSYQYV. The CDR3 DNA follows: TGTGCCAGCAGCCAAGACCTTCAGAGCTACCAGTACGTC. The chain combines TRBV3-1 (or the pseudogene TRBV3-2) with TRBJ2-7; unclear D gene. This CDR3 has 13 residues. CDR1 and CDR2 from the germline V gene are LGHDT and YNNKEL (reference sequence). Deletions cut 0 bases from V and 10 bases from J, with 13 bases between.